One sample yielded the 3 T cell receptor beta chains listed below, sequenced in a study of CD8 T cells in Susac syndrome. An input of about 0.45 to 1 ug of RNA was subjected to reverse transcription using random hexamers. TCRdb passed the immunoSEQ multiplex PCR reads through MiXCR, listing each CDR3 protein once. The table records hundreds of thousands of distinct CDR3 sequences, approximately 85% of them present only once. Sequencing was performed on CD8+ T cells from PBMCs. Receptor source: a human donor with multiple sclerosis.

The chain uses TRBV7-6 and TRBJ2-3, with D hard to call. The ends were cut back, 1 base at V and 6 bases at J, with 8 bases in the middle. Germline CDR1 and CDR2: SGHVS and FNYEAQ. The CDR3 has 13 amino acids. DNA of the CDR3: TGTGCCAGCAGCTTAGTCGTATGGGATACGCAGTATTTT. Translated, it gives CASSLVVWDTQYF.

Here the CDR3 reads CASSQGPGTGDYNEQFF. The CDR3 nucleotides read TGTGCCAGCAGCCAAGGCCCCGGGACAGGGGATTACAATGAGCAGTTCTTC. This chain uses TRBV3-1 with TRBJ2-1; 10 bases are shared with TRBD1. V was clipped by 1 base and J by 4 bases; unmatched bases: 7. Germline lookup yields CDR1 LGHDT and CDR2 YNNKEL (reference sequence). The CDR3 runs to 17 residues.

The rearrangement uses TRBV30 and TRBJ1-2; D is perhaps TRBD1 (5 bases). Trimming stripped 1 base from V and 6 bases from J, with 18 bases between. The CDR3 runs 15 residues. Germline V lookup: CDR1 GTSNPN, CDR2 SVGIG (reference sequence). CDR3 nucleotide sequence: TGTGCCTGGAGTGGATGGCGGGGGAATCTGGATGGCTACACCTTC. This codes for CAWSGWRGNLDGYTF. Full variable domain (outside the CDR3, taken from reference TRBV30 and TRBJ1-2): SQTIHQWPATLVQPVGSPLSLECTVEGTSNPNLYWYRQAAGRGLQLLFYSVGIGQISSEVPQNLSASRPQDRQFILSSKKLLLSDSGFYLCAWSGWRGNLDGYTFGSGTRLTVV.